This T cell receptor beta chain was observed in a study of blood T cells in healthy people across ages. PCR was performed a second time for about 7 to 11 cycles using a sample-barcoded 5' primer and a J-beta primer mix. TCRdb processed the 5' RACE reads anew with MiXCR; each CDR3 protein has one entry. The sample lists 580,000 or so distinct CDR3 sequences, about 45% occurring once. The V gene lost 5 bases and the J gene lost 6 bases, with 20 bases spanning the gap. CDR1 is MNHEY and CDR2 is SVGAGI in the germline V gene. CDR3 size: 16 residues. Isolated PBMCs totaled at least 7 million in each sample. Every sample gave at least 5 micrograms of total RNA when it was extracted.

The sample taken for sequencing was blood. This receptor was taken from a man aged 80 or over in good health. V is TRBV6-5 and J is TRBJ2-1, with TRBD2 as a possible D gene (6 bases). CDR3 amino acids: CASSRPGASEGNEQFF. The CDR3 DNA sequence: TGTGCCAGCAGTCGACCCGGGGCTAGCGAAGGCAATGAGCAGTTCTTC.